The rows below give T cell receptor beta chains drawn from one sample of a study of response to subunit inactivated influenza vaccine. TCRdb itself ran the RT-PCR reads through MiXCR, one entry per CDR3 protein. The sample yields roughly 500,000 distinct CDR3 sequences, less than 25% seen once. The sample was also reused in another study, on T cells expressing NK-cell markers.

The sample was CD4+ T cells sorted from PBMCs, taken about 12 days after vaccination. These receptors originate from a man aged 45-65 years who received an inactivated influenza vaccine. CDR3s include the opening cysteine and the closing phenylalanine or tryptophan. The order of the fields is clone size, V gene, J gene, D gene, CDR3 DNA, CDR3 protein. A D gene is named only where the DNA matches it firmly. Clone size is not always given. Where it is, it says once, few, many or a class for expanded clones.

.	TRBV7-3	TRBJ2-2	TRBD1	TGTGCCAGCAGCTTAGGCGGGACAGGGATTGGGGCAACCGGGGAGCTGTTTTTT	CASSLGGTGIGATGELFF
few	TRBV30	TRBJ2-4	TRBD2	TGTGCCTGGAGTGTAATGGCGGGAGAGGTGTACTTC	CAWSVMAGEVYF
few	TRBV15	TRBJ1-4	TRBD1	TGTGCCACCAGCGACAGGGGGAACCCTAATGAAAAACTGTTTTTT	CATSDRGNPNEKLFF
.	TRBV7-3	TRBJ2-1	TRBD2	TGTGCCAGCCCCGGACTAGCGGACTACAATGAGCAGTTCTTC	CASPGLADYNEQFF
few	TRBV4-2	TRBJ1-2	.	TGTGCCAGCAGCCAAGCCGACGGTGTCTATGGCTACACCTTC	CASSQADGVYGYTF
few	TRBV4-1	TRBJ2-3	.	TGCGCCAGCAGCCTACAAACCGGGGCCACAGATACGCAGTATTTT	CASSLQTGATDTQYF
.	TRBV18	TRBJ1-1	.	TGTGCCAGCTCAGAACAGGGTCGAGGTGAAGCTTTCTTT	CASSEQGRGEAFF
.	TRBV29-1	TRBJ2-2	TRBD1	TGCAGCGTTGCGTATAGGGACAGGTTCGCGAACACCGGGGAGCTGTTTTTT	CSVAYRDRFANTGELFF
.	TRBV5-1	TRBJ2-2	.	TGCGCCAGCAGCCCCACGGCACAGGGAGGGGAGCTGTTTTTT	CASSPTAQGGELFF
.	TRBV3-1	TRBJ1-3	.	TGTGCCAGCAGCTCTTCTCTGGGGGCTTCTGGAAACACCATATATTTT	CASSSSLGASGNTIYF
few	TRBV19	TRBJ2-3	TRBD1	TGTGCCAGTAGTCTCGGACAGGGGGCGCCTTATACGCAGTATTTT	CASSLGQGAPYTQYF
.	TRBV7-2	TRBJ1-6	.	TGTGCCAGCAGCCCCATACGCAATAATTCACCCCTCCACTTT	CASSPIRNNSPLHF
few	TRBV3-1	TRBJ2-5	.	TGTGCCAGCAGATCGGGAGTGAGAGAGACCCAGTACTTC	CASRSGVRETQYF
.	TRBV7-6	TRBJ2-1	.	TGTGCCAGCAGCCCGGCGCTAGCTGATCAGCAGTTCTTC	CASSPALADQQFF
few	TRBV6-6	TRBJ2-5	.	TGTGCCAGCAGTTATATGATCGGAGAGACCCAGTACTTC	CASSYMIGETQYF
.	TRBV6-1	TRBJ1-5	.	TGTGCCAGCAGTGATCTTGGGGAATCGGGCAATCAGCCCCAGCATTTT	CASSDLGESGNQPQHF
few	TRBV25-1	TRBJ2-1	.	TGTGCCAGCAGTGAATTCACGGGGAGTTCCTACAATGAGCAGTTCTTC	CASSEFTGSSYNEQFF
.	TRBV28	TRBJ1-3	TRBD1	TGTGCCAGCAGCCAAATACAGGGGTGGGGAAACACCATATATTTT	CASSQIQGWGNTIYF
.	TRBV19	TRBJ2-6	.	TGTGCCAGTAGTACGACCCCCAGGGGCGGGGCCAACGTCCTGACTTTC	CASSTTPRGGANVLTF
few	TRBV20-1	TRBJ2-2	.	TGCAGTGCTAGAGATCTCGGGGGCACCGGGGAGCTGTTTTTT	CSARDLGGTGELFF
.	TRBV29-1	TRBJ2-2	TRBD1	TGCAGCTCCAAGACAGGGGGAAGCGGGGAGCTGTTTTTT	CSSKTGGSGELFF
.	TRBV11-1	TRBJ2-3	.	TGTGCCAGCACCCATCATATCCGGGGGCGGAAGGTATCGATTGAGACGCAGTATTTT	CASTHHIRGRKVSIETQYF
.	TRBV6-4	TRBJ2-5	.	TGTGCCAGCAGTGACTCTGGGTCGGTTGGGGAGACCCAGTACTTC	CASSDSGSVGETQYF
.	TRBV13	TRBJ2-7	TRBD2	TGTGCCAGCAGCTCCATTAGCGGGTCCCAACCCCTGCAGTACTTC	CASSSISGSQPLQYF
.	TRBV9	TRBJ2-2	.	TGTGCCAGCAGCGTAGGCGGTTCGAACACCGGGGAGCTGTTTTTT	CASSVGGSNTGELFF
many	TRBV20-1	TRBJ2-5	TRBD2	TGCAGTGCTACCACCTTGGAGCGGGGAGACGAGACCCAGTACTTC	CSATTLERGDETQYF
few	TRBV29-1	TRBJ1-1	.	TGCAGCGTTGAATCACGTCTGAGGAACACTGAAGCTTTCTTT	CSVESRLRNTEAFF
.	TRBV5-6	TRBJ2-7	.	TGTGCCAGCAGCTGGCGGGGCTCCTACGAGCAGTACTTC	CASSWRGSYEQYF
many	TRBV12-3/TRBV12-4	TRBJ2-3	TRBD1	TGTGCCAGCAGTTTAGGTGTGACAGGGGATGGCGCAGATACGCAGTATTTT	CASSLGVTGDGADTQYF
.	TRBV20-1	TRBJ2-7	TRBD1	TGCAGTGCTAGTCTAGCGACAGGGGCCTACGAGCAGTACTTC	CSASLATGAYEQYF
.	TRBV12-3/TRBV12-4	TRBJ2-7	.	TGTGCCAGCAGGGACGGAGGGGGGGAATACGAGCAGTACTTC	CASRDGGGEYEQYF
few	TRBV12-3/TRBV12-4	TRBJ1-3	.	TGTGCCAGCAGTACTCCGGGACGGCAGCTCTCTGGAAACACCATATATTTT	CASSTPGRQLSGNTIYF
.	TRBV28	TRBJ2-7	.	TGTGCCAGCAGGCCCTCCGGGGGAACCTACGAGCAGTACTTC	CASRPSGGTYEQYF
many	TRBV4-3	TRBJ2-1	TRBD2	TGCGCCAGCAGCCAAGATTGGGAGGGCCAGGACAATGAGCAGTTCTTC	CASSQDWEGQDNEQFF
few	TRBV5-1	TRBJ1-5	.	TGCGCCAGCAGCTTGGACGTGGGCAATCAGCCCCAGCATTTT	CASSLDVGNQPQHF
.	TRBV20-1	TRBJ1-2	.	TGCAGTGCTTTATTCTATGGCTACACCTTC	CSALFYGYTF
many	TRBV29-1	TRBJ1-1	TRBD1	TGCAGCGTTGAGAGGGACAGGGGCACTGAAGCTTTCTTT	CSVERDRGTEAFF
.	TRBV5-5	TRBJ2-7	TRBD1	TGTGCCAGCAGTTCCCTTCCGGGACAGCCTTCCGAGCAGTACTTC	CASSSLPGQPSEQYF
.	TRBV30	TRBJ2-1	TRBD2	TGTGCCTGGAGTGTACGGACTAGCGGGCCCTACAATGAGCAGTTCTTC	CAWSVRTSGPYNEQFF
.	TRBV7-9	TRBJ2-2	TRBD1	TGTGCCAGCAGCTTGACAGGGACGAACACCGGGGAGCTGTTTTTT	CASSLTGTNTGELFF
many	TRBV29-1	TRBJ1-5	.	TGCAGCGTTGGAGGAGGGAGAAGCAATCAGCCCCAGCATTTT	CSVGGGRSNQPQHF
many	TRBV5-1	TRBJ2-2	TRBD1	TGCGCCAGCAGCTCGGGACAGGGGAGCACCGGGGAGCTGTTTTTT	CASSSGQGSTGELFF
few	TRBV9	TRBJ2-2	TRBD2	TGTGCCAGCAGCCCAACTGGCGGGAGGGCCACCGGGGAGCTGTTTTTT	CASSPTGGRATGELFF
many	TRBV19	TRBJ2-1	TRBD2	TGTGCCAGTATTTCATCTAGCGGGGGGGCCACTCGTCTGTTCTTC	CASISSSGGATRLFF
few	TRBV20-1	TRBJ2-3	TRBD2	TGCAGTGCTAGAGTGACTAGCGGGGGCACAGATACGCAGTATTTT	CSARVTSGGTDTQYF
many	TRBV5-1	TRBJ1-2	TRBD1	TGCGCCAGCAGCCCTGGGACAGGGAGCTATGGCTACACCTTC	CASSPGTGSYGYTF